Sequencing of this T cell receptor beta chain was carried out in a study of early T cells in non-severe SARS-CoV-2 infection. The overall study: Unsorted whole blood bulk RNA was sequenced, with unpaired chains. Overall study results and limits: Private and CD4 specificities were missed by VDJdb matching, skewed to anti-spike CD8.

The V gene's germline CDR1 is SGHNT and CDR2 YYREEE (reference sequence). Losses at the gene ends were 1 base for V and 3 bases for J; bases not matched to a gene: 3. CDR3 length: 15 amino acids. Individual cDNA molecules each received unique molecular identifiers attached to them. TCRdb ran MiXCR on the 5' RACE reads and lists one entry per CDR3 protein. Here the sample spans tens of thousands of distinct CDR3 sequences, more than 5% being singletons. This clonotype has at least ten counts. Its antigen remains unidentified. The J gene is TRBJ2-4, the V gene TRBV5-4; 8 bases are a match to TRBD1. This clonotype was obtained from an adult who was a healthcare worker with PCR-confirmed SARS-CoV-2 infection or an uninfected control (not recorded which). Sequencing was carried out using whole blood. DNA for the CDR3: TGTGCCAGCAGCTTGCAGGGGGCAGTCAAAAACATTCAGTACTTC. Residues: CASSLQGAVKNIQYF.